This T cell receptor (beta chain) was recorded in a study of cytomegalovirus exposure and HLA in healthy donors. To note about this clone: Its antigen is undetermined.

The germline CDR1 and CDR2 sequences are MGHRA and YSYEKL. This CDR3 has 17 amino acids. Losses at the gene ends were 3 bases for V and 5 bases for J; bases not matched to a gene: 16. Both 60 Vbeta primers and 13 Jbeta primers went into the PCR. The assay was immunoSEQ multiplex PCR, and TCRdb's table has in-frame clones only and misses some. The sample carries under 200,000 clones, 68% recorded once. Regarding the study as a whole: Later, an analysis found that common viral pathogens appeared to be linked with several of the most significant clusters. For most TCR sequences rarity was the rule, although some public TCRs occurred in many donors.

This clonotype was sampled from a middle-aged man in good health and CMV-seronegative. The source material was PBMCs. The chain combines TRBV4-1 with TRBJ2-7; 7 bases match TRBD1. The CDR3 bases are TGCGCCAGCAGCCACCTCTCGGGGCAGGGGGTTTCTAACGAGCAGTACTTC. Translating gives CASSHLSGQGVSNEQYF.